This TCR beta chain was identified in a study of blood T cell repertoires in COVID-19. Study overall: Both acute and convalescent COVID-19 samples were obtained from the United States, Italy and Spain. T cells, B-cell-depleted T cells, or PBMCs provided the cDNA or gDNA that served as material.

Profiled with immunoSEQ multiplex PCR; TCRdb holds only in-frame clones, not every one. The top ten hold roughly 1.8% of the sample, which has 150,000 to 160,000 clones, approximately 78% seen once. The CDR3 loop spans 15 amino acids. The ends were cut back, 9 bases at V and 4 bases at J, with 21 bases in the middle. The germline CDR1 and CDR2 sequences are SNHLY and FYNNEI. This clone has only one observation. The TCR sequence derives from a man older than 75 with acute or convalescent COVID-19. J is TRBJ2-5 and V is TRBV2, with D possibly matching TRBD1 (7 bases). Sequencing input: peripheral blood. In DNA, the CDR3 is TGTGCCAGTAGGCAGGGGGGTGGAATCGGAGAGACCCAGTACTTC. It encodes CASRQGGGIGETQYF.